The subject of this entry is one TCR beta chain. Its target is unknown. Because it lacks the conserved phenylalanine or tryptophan at the end, this CDR3 is likely a read error. These data come from a study of tumor and adjacent non-tumor tissue in lung cancer. This sample's RNA came from whole unsorted tissue. More than 3 cm separated this lung sample from the edge of the tumor. General study results and limits: Compared with tumor, normal lung showed significantly lower TCR diversity. In normal lung, the top 100 clones were significantly more dominant than in tumor.

A modified ARM-PCR protocol with three rounds of nested PCR amplified TCRbeta. In TCRdb, the multiplex PCR reads were re-called with MiXCR into one record per CDR3 protein. Of roughly 74,000 distinct CDR3 sequences listed, less than 85% were seen once; the top ten hold around 40%. The CDR3 runs to 11 residues. CDR1 MNHEY and CDR2 SVGAGI come from the germline V gene. This chain links TRBV6-5 with TRBJ2-1; the D is unclear. This TCR was recovered from a man aged 65 to 85 with non-small cell lung cancer. Sequenced input: distant non-tumor lung tissue. CDR3 nucleotide sequence: TGTACCAGCGATACCGGGAATGAGCAGTTCTTA. This encodes CTSDTGNEQFL.